This T cell receptor beta chain was documented in a study of regulatory T cells in long-lasting Graves disease. Study results and caveats: Possibly, too few samples lowered accuracy.

Sequencing libraries for TCR beta were prepared with iRepertoire HTBI primers and Arm-PCR of CDR3 regions. Authors' processing steps: Throughout the samples, researchers identified 60 to 70 TRBV and approximately 15 TRBJ segments. TCRdb ran MiXCR on the multiplex PCR reads and lists one entry per CDR3 protein. These V and J calls originate from TCRdb's pipeline instead of the authors' own analysis. The sample lists 250,000 to 400,000 distinct CDR3 sequences; about 18% were seen once. As to this clonotype: Antigen: not known. A far larger clone lies a single base away; this is likely a read error.

CDR1 is SGHAT and CDR2 is FQNNGV in the germline V gene. This CDR3 region has 19 residues. The time point was: newly diagnosed GD, antithyroid drugs for less than 3 months. RNA from PBMCs was the source of the TCR library. The authors diagnosed Graves' disease using American Thyroid Association guidelines. In Xi'an, China, an endocrinology department was the source of patients. The chain is built from TRBV11-2 and TRBJ1-1; D is uncertain. The sequencing here drew on peripheral blood mononuclear cells (PBMCs), taken at new diagnosis, from a patient treated with antithyroid drugs. This TCR was recovered from a female donor with Graves disease. In nucleotides, the CDR3 is TGTGCCAGCACCGGGTTTAGTACAAAAAGCCCCCTGGTGAACACTGAAGCTTTATTT. Translation: CASTGFSTKSPLVNTEALF.